This T cell receptor (beta chain) was observed in a study of CD8 T cells in ankylosing spondylitis. Study-level findings and limits: Clones tied to disease were said to be significantly enriched in matched ankylosing spondylitis synovial fluid.

CDR3 length: 11 amino acids. Trimming left V 1 base short and J 5 bases short, with 2 bases between. This clonotype was seen at least ten times. What it binds is not known. 5'-RACE, quantitative and with molecular barcodes, yielded the TCR beta libraries. Using its own MiXCR run on the 5' RACE reads, TCRdb lists one record per CDR3 protein. The table lists roughly 150,000 distinct CDR3 sequences, about 7.3% of them singletons. This clonotype was sampled from a female donor with ankylosing spondylitis or in good health (not recorded which). The chain couples TRBV12-3 or TRBV12-4 to TRBJ2-5; D gene ambiguous. Source material: blood, either unsorted or a sorted T cell fraction (not recorded which). CDR3 residues: CASSLDETQYF. Written as DNA, the CDR3 is TGTGCCAGCAGTTTAGACGAGACCCAGTACTTC.